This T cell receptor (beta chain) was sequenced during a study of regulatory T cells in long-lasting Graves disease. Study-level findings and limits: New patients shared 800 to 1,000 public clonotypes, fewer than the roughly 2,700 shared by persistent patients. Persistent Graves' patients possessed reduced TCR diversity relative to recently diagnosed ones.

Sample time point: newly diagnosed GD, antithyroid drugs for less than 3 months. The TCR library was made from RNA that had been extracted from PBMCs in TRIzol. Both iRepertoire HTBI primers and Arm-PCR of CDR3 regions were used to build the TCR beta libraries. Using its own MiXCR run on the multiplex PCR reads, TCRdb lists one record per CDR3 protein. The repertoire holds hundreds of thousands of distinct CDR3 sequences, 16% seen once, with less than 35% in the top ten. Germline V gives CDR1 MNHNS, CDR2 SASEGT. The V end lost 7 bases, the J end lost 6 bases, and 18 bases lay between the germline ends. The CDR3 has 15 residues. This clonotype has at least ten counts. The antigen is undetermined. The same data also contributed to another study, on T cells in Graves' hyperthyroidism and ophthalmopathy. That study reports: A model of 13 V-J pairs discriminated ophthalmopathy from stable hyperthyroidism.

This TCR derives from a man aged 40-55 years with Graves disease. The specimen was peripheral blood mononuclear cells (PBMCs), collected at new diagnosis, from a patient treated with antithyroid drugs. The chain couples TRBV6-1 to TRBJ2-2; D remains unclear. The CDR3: CASNDIGMGSGELFF. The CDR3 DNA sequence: TGTGCCAGCAATGATATTGGAATGGGTTCCGGGGAGCTGTTTTTT.